This T cell receptor beta chain is from a study of blood T cell repertoires in COVID-19. Trimming removed 1 base at V and 3 bases at J, with 22 bases between. The germline V gene encodes CDR1 SGHTA and CDR2 FQGTGA. This CDR3 spans 18 amino acids. Using immunoSEQ multiplex PCR, the repertoire was profiled, and TCRdb retains in-frame clones only, with some absent. The data hold about 220,000 clones, with around 91% observed a single time. Sequencing was performed on PBMCs or T cells enriched from blood (not recorded which). The chain carries TRBV7-3 and TRBJ2-7, with a tentative D call TRBD1 (6 bases). The clonotype was recovered from a woman aged 18-29 years in a cohort exposed to, infected with or recovered from COVID-19 (not recorded which). DNA of the CDR3: TGTGCCAGCAGCTTAAGGTCTCCTGCGACAGGAGAGTACTACGAGCAGTACTTC. It is translated as CASSLRSPATGEYYEQYF. Using reference TRBV7-3 and TRBJ2-7 for the parts outside the CDR3, the full variable domain is GAGVSQTPSNKVTEKGKYVELRCDPISGHTALYWYRQSLGQGPEFLIYFQGTGAADDSGLPNDRFFAVRPEGSVSTLKIQRTERGDSAVYLCASSLRSPATGEYYEQYFGPGTRLTVT.